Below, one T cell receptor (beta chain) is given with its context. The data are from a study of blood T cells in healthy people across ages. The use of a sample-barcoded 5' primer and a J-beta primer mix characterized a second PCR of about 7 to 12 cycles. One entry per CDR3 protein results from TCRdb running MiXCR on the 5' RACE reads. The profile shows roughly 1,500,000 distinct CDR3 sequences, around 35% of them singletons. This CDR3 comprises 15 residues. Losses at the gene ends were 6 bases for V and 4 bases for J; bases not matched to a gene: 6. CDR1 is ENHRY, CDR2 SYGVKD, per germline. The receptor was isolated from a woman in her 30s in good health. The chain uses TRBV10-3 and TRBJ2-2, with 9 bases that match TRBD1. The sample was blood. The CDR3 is CAISPGQGGTGELFF. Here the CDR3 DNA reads TGTGCCATCAGCCCGGGACAGGGCGGCACCGGGGAGCTGTTTTTT.